Following are 3 T cell receptor beta chains from one sample sequenced in a study of molecular identifiers for immune sequencing clone quantification. A single record per CDR3 protein comes from TCRdb applying MiXCR to the PCR reads. The sample shows about 640,000 distinct CDR3 sequences, 15% to 20% of them seen only once. Sequencing input: naive CD8+ T cells from blood, with Jurkat cell RNA spiked in. Subset specified: FACS-sorted CD8+CD4-CCR7+CD45RA+ naive T cells. The receptors were gathered from a human donor in good health. Some libraries in this study had Jurkat cell RNA spiked in.

This clonotype was detected a few times. This chain's CDR3 is CASSEGVLVRGEGYTF. The CDR3, as DNA: TGTGCCAGCAGTGAGGGGGTTCTAGTCAGGGGTGAAGGCTACACCTTC. The genes are TRBV2 and TRBJ1-2; tentative D call: TRBD1 (6 bases). Per germline, CDR1 SNHLY and CDR2 FYNNEI. The CDR3 length is 16 residues. With 3 bases removed from V and 8 bases from J, the gap between germline ends came to 22 bases.

The chain employs TRBV7-9 and TRBJ1-1, with D maybe TRBD1 (5 bases). From germline, CDR1 is SEHNR and CDR2 FQNEAQ (reference sequence). The ends were cut back, 9 bases at V and 0 bases at J, with 11 bases in the middle. This CDR3 is 13 amino acids long. The CDR3 loop reads CARDSSMNTEAFF. DNA of the CDR3: TGTGCCAGAGACAGCTCGATGAACACTGAAGCTTTCTTT.

This clonotype was observed many times. The rearrangement joins TRBV12-3 or TRBV12-4 to TRBJ1-1; no reliable D call. Between the trimmed V and J ends, which lost 5 bases and 0 bases, there was a span of 10 bases. The CDR3 consists of 14 residues. The CDR3 bases are TGTGCCAGCAGTGTGACCTTGGTGAACACTGAAGCTTTCTTT. Protein: CASSVTLVNTEAFF.